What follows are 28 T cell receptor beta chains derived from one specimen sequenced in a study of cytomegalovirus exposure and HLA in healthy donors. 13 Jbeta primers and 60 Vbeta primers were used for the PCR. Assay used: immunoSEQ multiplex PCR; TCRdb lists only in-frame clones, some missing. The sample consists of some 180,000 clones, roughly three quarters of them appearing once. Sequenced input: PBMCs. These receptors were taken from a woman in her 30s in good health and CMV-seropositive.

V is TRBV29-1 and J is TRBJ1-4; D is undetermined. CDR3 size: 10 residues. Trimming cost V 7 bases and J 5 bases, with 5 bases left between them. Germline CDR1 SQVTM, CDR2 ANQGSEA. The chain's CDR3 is CSARNEKLFF. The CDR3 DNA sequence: TGCAGCGCCAGAAATGAAAAACTGTTTTTT. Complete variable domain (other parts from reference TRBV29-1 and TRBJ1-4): SAVISQKPSRDICQRGTSLTIQCQVDSQVTMMFWYRQQPGQSLTLIATANQGSEATYESGFVIDKFPISRPNLTFSTLTVSNMSPEDSSIYLCSARNEKLFFGSGTQLSVL.

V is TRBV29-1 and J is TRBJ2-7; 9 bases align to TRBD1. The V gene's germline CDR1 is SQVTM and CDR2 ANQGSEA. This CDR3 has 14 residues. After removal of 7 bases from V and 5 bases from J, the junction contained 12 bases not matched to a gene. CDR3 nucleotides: TGCAGCGCCGCTGGGGGACAGGGTACCGACGAGCAGTACTTC. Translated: CSAAGGQGTDEQYF.

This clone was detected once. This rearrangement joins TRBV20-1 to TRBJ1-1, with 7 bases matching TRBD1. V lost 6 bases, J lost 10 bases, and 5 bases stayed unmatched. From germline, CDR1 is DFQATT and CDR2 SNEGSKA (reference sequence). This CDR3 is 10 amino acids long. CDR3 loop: CSAIRGIAFF. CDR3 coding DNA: TGCAGTGCAATCAGGGGGATAGCTTTCTTT.

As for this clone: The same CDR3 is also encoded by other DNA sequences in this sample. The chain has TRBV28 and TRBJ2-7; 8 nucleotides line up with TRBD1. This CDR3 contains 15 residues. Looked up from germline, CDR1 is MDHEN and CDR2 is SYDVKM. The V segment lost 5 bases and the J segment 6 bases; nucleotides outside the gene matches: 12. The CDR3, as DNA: TGTGCCAGCAGTATCCGACAGGGGCGGACCCCCGAGCAGTACTTC. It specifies CASSIRQGRTPEQYF.

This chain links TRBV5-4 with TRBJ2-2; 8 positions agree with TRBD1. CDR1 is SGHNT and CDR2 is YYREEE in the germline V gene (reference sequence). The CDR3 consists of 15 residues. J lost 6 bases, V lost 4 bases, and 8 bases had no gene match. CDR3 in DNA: TGTGCCAGCAGCCCCAACGCACAGGGGGCCGGGGAGCTGTTTTTT. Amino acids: CASSPNAQGAGELFF.

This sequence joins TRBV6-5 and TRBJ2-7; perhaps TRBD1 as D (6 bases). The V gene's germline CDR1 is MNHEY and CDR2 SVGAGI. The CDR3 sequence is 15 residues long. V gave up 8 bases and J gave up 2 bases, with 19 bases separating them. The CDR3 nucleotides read TGTGCCAGCTGGCCCCGACAGCCAGGGGCCTACGAGCAGTACTTC. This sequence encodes CASWPRQPGAYEQYF.

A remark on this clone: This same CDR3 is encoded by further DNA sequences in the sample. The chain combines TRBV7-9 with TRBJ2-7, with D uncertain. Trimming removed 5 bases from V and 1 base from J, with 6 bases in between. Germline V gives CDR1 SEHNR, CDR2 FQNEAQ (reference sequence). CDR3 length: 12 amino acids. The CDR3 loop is CASSPGSYEQYF. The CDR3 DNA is TGTGCCAGCAGCCCGGGTTCCTACGAGCAGTACTTC.

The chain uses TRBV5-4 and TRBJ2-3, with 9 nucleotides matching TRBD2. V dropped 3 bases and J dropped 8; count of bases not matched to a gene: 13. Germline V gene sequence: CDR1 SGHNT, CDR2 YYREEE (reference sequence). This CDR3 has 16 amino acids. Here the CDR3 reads CASSCPGQREDCTQYF. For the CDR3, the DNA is TGTGCCAGCAGCTGCCCTGGCCAGCGGGAGGACTGTACGCAGTATTTT.

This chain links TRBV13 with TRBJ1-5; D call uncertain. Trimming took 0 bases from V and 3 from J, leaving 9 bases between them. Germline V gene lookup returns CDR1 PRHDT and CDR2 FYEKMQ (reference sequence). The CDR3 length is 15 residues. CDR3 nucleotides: TGTGCCAGCAGCTTAGGCTGGCACCTCAATCAGCCCCAGCATTTT. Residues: CASSLGWHLNQPQHF.

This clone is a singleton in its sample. The CDR3 region has the DNA TGTGCCAGCAGCTTAGAGGACAGGGCTTACGAGCAGTACTTC. As protein: CASSLEDRAYEQYF. The chain employs TRBV11-2 and TRBJ2-7, with 8 nucleotides matching TRBD1. Losses at the gene ends were 0 bases for V and 4 bases for J; bases not matched to a gene: 2. Germline CDR1 is SGHAT and CDR2 is FQNNGV. This CDR3 contains 14 residues.

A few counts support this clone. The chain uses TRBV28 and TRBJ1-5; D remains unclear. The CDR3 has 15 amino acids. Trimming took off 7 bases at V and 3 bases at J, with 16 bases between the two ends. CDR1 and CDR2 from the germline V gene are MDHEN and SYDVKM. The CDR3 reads CASTLGPALNQPQHF. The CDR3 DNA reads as TGTGCCAGCACTTTGGGCCCTGCCCTCAATCAGCCCCAGCATTTT.

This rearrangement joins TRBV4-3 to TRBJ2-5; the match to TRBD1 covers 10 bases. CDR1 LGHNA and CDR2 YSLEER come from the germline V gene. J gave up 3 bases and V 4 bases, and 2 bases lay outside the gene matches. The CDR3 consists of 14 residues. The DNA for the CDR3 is TGCGCCAGCAGCCGAGGACAGGGGGAAGAGACCCAGTACTTC. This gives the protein CASSRGQGEETQYF.

CDR3 DNA sequence: TGTGCCAGCAGCCCAGACAGGGTCGCAGATACGCAGTATTTT. This codes for CASSPDRVADTQYF. V is TRBV11-2 and J is TRBJ2-3; TRBD1 agrees at 7 bases. Germline V gene data show CDR1 as SGHAT and CDR2 as FQNNGV. Trimming at V came to 5 bases and at J to 4 bases, leaving 6 bases not matched to a gene. CDR3 length: 14 amino acids.

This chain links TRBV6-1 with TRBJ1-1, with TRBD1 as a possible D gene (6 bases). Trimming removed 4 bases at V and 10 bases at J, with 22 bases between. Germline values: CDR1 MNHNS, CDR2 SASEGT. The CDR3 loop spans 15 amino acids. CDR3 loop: CASSAQQGSGERAFF. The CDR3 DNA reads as TGTGCCAGCAGTGCCCAGCAGGGTTCAGGGGAGAGAGCTTTCTTT.

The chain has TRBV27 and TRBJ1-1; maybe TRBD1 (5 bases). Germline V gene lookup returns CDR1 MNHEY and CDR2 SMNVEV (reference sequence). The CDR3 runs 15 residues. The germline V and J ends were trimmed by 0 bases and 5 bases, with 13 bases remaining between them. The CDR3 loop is CASSLSTRGDTEAFF. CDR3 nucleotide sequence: TGTGCCAGCAGTTTATCAACCCGGGGGGATACTGAAGCTTTCTTT.

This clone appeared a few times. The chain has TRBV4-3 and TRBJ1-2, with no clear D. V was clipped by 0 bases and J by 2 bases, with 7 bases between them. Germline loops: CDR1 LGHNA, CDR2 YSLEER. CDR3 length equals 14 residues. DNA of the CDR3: TGCGCCAGCAGCCAAGATAACTGGAACTATGGCTACACCTTC. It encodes CASSQDNWNYGYTF.

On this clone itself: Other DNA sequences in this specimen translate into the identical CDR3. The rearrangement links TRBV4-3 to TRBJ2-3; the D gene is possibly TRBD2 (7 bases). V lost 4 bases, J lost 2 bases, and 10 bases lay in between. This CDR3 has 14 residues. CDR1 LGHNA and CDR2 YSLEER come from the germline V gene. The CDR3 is CASSPGGPTDTQYF. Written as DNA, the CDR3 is TGCGCCAGCAGCCCGGGGGGCCCCACAGATACGCAGTATTTT.

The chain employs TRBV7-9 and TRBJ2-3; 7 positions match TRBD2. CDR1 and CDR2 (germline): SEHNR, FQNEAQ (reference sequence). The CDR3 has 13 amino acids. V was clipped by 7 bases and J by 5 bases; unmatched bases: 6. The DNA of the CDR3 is TGTGCCAGCATATGGGGGGAGGGAGATACGCAGTATTTT. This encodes CASIWGEGDTQYF.

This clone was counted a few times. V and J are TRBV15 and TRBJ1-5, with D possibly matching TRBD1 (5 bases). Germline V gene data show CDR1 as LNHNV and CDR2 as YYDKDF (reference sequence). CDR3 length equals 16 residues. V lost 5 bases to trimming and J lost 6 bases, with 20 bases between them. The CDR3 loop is CATSGGDSGVGQPQHF. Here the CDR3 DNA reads TGTGCCACCAGCGGAGGCGACAGTGGGGTCGGTCAGCCCCAGCATTTT.

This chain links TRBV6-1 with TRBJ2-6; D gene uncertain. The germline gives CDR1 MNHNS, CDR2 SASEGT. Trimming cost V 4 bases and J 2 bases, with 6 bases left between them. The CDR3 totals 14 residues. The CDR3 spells CASSVITGANVLTF. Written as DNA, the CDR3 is TGTGCCAGCAGTGTTATAACTGGGGCCAACGTCCTGACTTTC.

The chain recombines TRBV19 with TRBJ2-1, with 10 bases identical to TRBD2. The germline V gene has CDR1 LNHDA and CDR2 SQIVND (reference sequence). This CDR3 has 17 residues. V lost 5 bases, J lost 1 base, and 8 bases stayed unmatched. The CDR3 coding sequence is TGTGCCAGTAGTCCTACTAGCGGGGCTGTATCCTACAATGAGCAGTTCTTC. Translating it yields CASSPTSGAVSYNEQFF.

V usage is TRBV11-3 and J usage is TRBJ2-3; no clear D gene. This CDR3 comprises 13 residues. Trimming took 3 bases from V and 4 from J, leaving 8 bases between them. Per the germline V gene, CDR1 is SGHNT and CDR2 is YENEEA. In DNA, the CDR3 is TGTGCCAGCAGCTTGGGCGCCTCAGATACGCAGTATTTT. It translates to CASSLGASDTQYF.

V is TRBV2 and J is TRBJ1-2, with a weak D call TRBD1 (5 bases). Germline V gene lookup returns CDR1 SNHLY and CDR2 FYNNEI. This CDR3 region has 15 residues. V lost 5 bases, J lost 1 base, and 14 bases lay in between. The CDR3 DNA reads TGTGCCAGCAGTTCTGGACGGGGGAGTAACTATGGCTACACCTTC. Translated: CASSSGRGSNYGYTF.

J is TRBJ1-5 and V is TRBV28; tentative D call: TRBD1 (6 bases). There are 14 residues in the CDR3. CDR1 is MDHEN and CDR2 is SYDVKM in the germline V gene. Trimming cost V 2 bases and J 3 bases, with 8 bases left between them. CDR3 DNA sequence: TGTGCCAGCAGTTTACGGGGGGCCAATCAGCCCCAGCATTTT. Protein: CASSLRGANQPQHF. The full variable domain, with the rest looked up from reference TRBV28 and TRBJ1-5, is DVKVTQSSRYLVKRTGEKVFLECVQDMDHENMFWYRQDPGLGLRLIYFSYDVKMKEKGDIPEGYSVSREKKERFSLILESASTNQTSMYLCASSLRGANQPQHFGDGTRLSIL.

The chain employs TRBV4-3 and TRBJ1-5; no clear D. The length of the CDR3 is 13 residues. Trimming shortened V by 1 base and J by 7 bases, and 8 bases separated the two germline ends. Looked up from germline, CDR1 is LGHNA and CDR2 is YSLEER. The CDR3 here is CASSQVSGQPQHF. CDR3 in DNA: TGCGCCAGCAGCCAAGTGTCAGGCCAGCCCCAGCATTTT.

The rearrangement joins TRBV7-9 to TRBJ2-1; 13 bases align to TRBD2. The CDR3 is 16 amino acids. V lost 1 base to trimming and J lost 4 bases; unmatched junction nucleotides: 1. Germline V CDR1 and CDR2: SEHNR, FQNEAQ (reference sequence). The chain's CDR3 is CASSLGTSGGYNEQFF. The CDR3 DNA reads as TGTGCCAGCAGCTTAGGGACTAGCGGGGGATACAATGAGCAGTTCTTC.

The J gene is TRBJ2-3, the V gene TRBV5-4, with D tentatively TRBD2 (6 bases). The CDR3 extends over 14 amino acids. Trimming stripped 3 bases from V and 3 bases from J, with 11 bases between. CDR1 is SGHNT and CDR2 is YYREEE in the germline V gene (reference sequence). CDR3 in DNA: TGTGCCAGCAGCTGGGTTGGGGGGACAGATACGCAGTATTTT. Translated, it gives CASSWVGGTDTQYF. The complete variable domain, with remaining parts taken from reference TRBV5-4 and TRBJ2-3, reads ETGVTQSPTHLIKTRGQQVTLRCSSQSGHNTVSWYQQALGQGPQFIFQYYREEENGRGNFPPRFSGLQFPNYSSELNVNALELDDSALYLCASSWVGGTDTQYFGPGTRLTVL.

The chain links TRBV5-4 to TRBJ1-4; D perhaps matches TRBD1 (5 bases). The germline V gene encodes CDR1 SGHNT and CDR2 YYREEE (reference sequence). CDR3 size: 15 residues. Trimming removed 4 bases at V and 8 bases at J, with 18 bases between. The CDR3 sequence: CASSRLGAREEKLFF. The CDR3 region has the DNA TGTGCCAGCAGCCGTCTAGGGGCGCGGGAAGAAAAACTGTTTTTT.